This T cell receptor beta chain was recorded in a study of blood T cell repertoires in COVID-19. Study-wide context: COVID-19 samples from acute and convalescent phases originated in the United States, Italy and Spain.

The authors' processing: It was from reference gene primer amplification that nucleated cell counts were estimated. Repertoires were generated with immunoSEQ multiplex PCR, while TCRdb's copy carries only in-frame clones and drops some. V and J calls and clone size follow that table, whereas D and trimming were derived from the DNA. The sample yields approximately 280,000 clones, roughly 90% seen once. From germline, CDR1 is MNHNY and CDR2 SVGAGI (reference sequence). This CDR3 spans 10 amino acids. V was clipped by 3 bases and J by 6 bases, with 2 bases between them. The chain combines TRBV6-6 with TRBJ1-2; D gene unclear. The receptor comes from a middle-aged man with acute or convalescent COVID-19. Specimen: peripheral blood. The CDR3 loop reads CASSYNGYTF. DNA of the CDR3: TGTGCCAGCAGTTATAATGGCTACACCTTC.